The T cell receptor (beta chain) described here comes from a study of T cell repertoires in cytomegalovirus infection. The trim removed 3 bases at V and 0 bases at J, leaving 5 bases unmatched. Germline V gene lookup returns CDR1 ENHRY and CDR2 SYGVKD. The CDR3 loop spans 15 amino acids. Each CDR3 protein is one row after TCRdb ran MiXCR on the reads. The sample contains more than 400,000 distinct CDR3 sequences, about 25% of which appear only once. The TCR comes from a human donor in good health (CMV status not recorded). Some clones in this sample may be carry-over from other donors' samples. The chain links TRBV10-3 to TRBJ2-7, with 7 bases that match TRBD2. The sample taken for sequencing was PBMCs. This chain's CDR3 is CAISDGGGYSYEQYF. The CDR3 DNA is TGTGCCATCAGTGATGGGGGGGGTTACTCCTACGAGCAGTACTTC.